This T cell receptor (beta chain) was identified during a study of cytomegalovirus exposure and HLA in healthy donors. The PCR made use of 60 Vbeta and 13 Jbeta primers. Only in-frame clones appear in the TCRdb table, and some are missing; sequencing was by immunoSEQ multiplex PCR. The data contain over 100,000 clones, 70% to 85% of them seen just once; the ten biggest clones take up about 5%. This clone was seen only once. The source material was PBMCs. The sequence was obtained from a young woman in good health and CMV-seropositive.

This CDR3 is CASSIAPGGSNEQFF. Written as DNA, the CDR3 is TGTGCCAGTAGTATAGCCCCTGGGGGGAGCAATGAGCAGTTCTTC. The V gene is TRBV19, the J gene TRBJ2-1; possible D gene TRBD2, 6 bases. The germline V gene encodes CDR1 LNHDA and CDR2 SQIVND (reference sequence). V was shortened by 1 base and J by 6 bases, with 13 bases between the two germline ends. CDR3 length: 15 residues. Full variable domain (remainder filled in from reference TRBV19 and TRBJ2-1): DGGITQSPKYLFRKEGQNVTLSCEQNLNHDAMYWYRQDPGQGLRLIYYSQIVNDFQKGDIAEGYSVSREKKESFPLTVTSAQKNPTAFYLCASSIAPGGSNEQFFGPGTRLTVL.